The sequence of this T cell receptor beta chain was determined in a study of CD8 T cells in ankylosing spondylitis. Making use of molecular barcodes, quantitative 5'-RACE generated TCR beta libraries. TCRdb analysed the 5' RACE reads with MiXCR anew, one entry per CDR3 protein. The repertoire holds 150,000 to 200,000 distinct CDR3 sequences, with around 9.6% as singletons. The study, taken as a whole, reports: Prior work had noted some motif variants in reactive arthritis blood and synovial fluid. Ankylosing spondylitis blood appeared to be characterized by a TCR beta motif of eight highly homologous variants.

The germline gives CDR1 SGHAT, CDR2 FQNNGV. The CDR3 runs 14 residues. V lost 3 bases and J lost 6, with 11 bases in between. A word on this clonotype: The antigen remains undetermined.

The V call is TRBV11-2, the J call TRBJ2-2; D might be TRBD1 (5 bases). This receptor was taken from a female donor with ankylosing spondylitis or in good health (not recorded which). Material: blood, either unsorted or a sorted T cell fraction (not recorded which). The CDR3 loop is CASSLDQGAGELFF. DNA for the CDR3: TGTGCCAGCAGCTTGGATCAGGGTGCCGGGGAGCTGTTTTTT. The variable domain in full, with the rest retrieved from reference TRBV11-2 and TRBJ2-2, is EAGVAQSPRYKIIEKRQSVAFWCNPISGHATLYWYQQILGQGPKLLIQFQNNGVVDDSQLPKDRFSAERLKGVDSTLKIQPAKLEDSAVYLCASSLDQGAGELFFGEGSRLTVL.